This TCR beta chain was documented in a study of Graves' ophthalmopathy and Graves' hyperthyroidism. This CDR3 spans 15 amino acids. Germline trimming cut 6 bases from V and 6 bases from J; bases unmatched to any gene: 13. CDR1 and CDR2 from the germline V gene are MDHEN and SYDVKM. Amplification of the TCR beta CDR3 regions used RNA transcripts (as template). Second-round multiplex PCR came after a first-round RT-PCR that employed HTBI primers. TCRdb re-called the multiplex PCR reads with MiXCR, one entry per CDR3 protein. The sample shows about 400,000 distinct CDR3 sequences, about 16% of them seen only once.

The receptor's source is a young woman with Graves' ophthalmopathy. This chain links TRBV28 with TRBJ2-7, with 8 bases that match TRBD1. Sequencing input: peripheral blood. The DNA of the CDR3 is TGTGCCAGCAGCGAACCCCGGGACAGGATTCCCGAGCAGTACTTC. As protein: CASSEPRDRIPEQYF.